One and the same sample provided the 27 T cell receptor beta chains below, sequenced in a study of Ad26.COV2.S vaccination and SARS-CoV-2 variants. Documented treatment: roughly 18 received Ad26.COV2.S at low or high dose, single or two shots; about 5 received placebo; per-sample allocation not given. Samples analyzed were those drawn on day 63 after the first vaccine or placebo injection. TCRdb keeps only in-frame clones here, not all; method: immunoSEQ multiplex PCR. This repertoire shows 450,000 to 550,000 clones, 70% to 90% found once; its top ten account for about 1.5%. This material consisted of peripheral blood, taken in a trial of Ad26.COV2.S vaccine versus placebo. These receptors all come from a person between 18 and 60 years old who received the Ad26.COV2.S COVID-19 vaccine or a placebo.

This chain joins TRBV11-3 and TRBJ2-1, with D unresolved. Per germline, CDR1 SGHNT and CDR2 YENEEA. There are 12 residues in the CDR3. Trimming left V 5 bases short and J 5 bases short, with 7 bases between. CDR3 sequence (DNA): TGTGCCAGCAGCGAGACCAACAATGAGCAGTTCTTC. Its protein product is CASSETNNEQFF. Variable domain in full (rest from reference TRBV11-3 and TRBJ2-1): EAGVVQSPRYKIIEKKQPVAFWCNPISGHNTLYWYLQNLGQGPELLIRYENEEAVDDSQLPKDRFSAERLKGVDSTLKIQPAELGDSAVYLCASSETNNEQFFGPGTRLTVL.

This clone was detected a few times. V gene TRBV2 combines with J gene TRBJ2-1, with TRBD1 matching over 9 bases. CDR3 size: 17 residues. Trimming at V came to 6 bases and at J to 1 base, leaving 10 bases not matched to a gene. The germline V gene encodes CDR1 SNHLY and CDR2 FYNNEI. The CDR3 coding sequence is TGTGCCAGCAGGGGGACAGGGAAGGAGGGATCCTACAATGAGCAGTTCTTC. It translates to CASRGTGKEGSYNEQFF.

The V gene is TRBV18, the J gene TRBJ2-1; either TRBD1 or TRBD2 may fit D (7 bases each). V dropped 6 bases and J dropped 10 bases, with 22 bases sitting between them. In germline, CDR1 is KGHSH, CDR2 LQKENI. The CDR3 has 15 residues. The DNA of the CDR3 is TGTGCCAGCTCTGCCCTCGCGGCAGGGGGGGAGGAGCAGTTCTTC. Residues: CASSALAAGGEEQFF.

The rearrangement links TRBV7-9 to TRBJ1-1; D is possibly TRBD1 (5 bases). Trimming took off 4 bases at V and 8 bases at J, with 23 bases between the two ends. The CDR3 runs 16 residues. The germline CDR1 and CDR2 sequences are SEHNR and FQNEAQ (reference sequence). CDR3 region: CASSSDRGEGTKEAFF. CDR3 nucleotides: TGTGCCAGCAGCTCCGATCGGGGGGAAGGCACCAAGGAAGCTTTCTTT. Complete variable domain (other parts from reference TRBV7-9 and TRBJ1-1): DTGVSQNPRHKITKRGQNVTFRCDPISEHNRLYWYRQTLGQGPEFLTYFQNEAQLEKSRLLSDRFSAERPKGSFSTLEIQRTEQGDSAMYLCASSSDRGEGTKEAFFGQGTRLTVV.

The chain joins TRBV18 to TRBJ1-5, with D maybe TRBD1 (5 bases). V was shortened by 6 bases and J by 2 bases, with 17 bases between the two germline ends. Germline V gives CDR1 KGHSH, CDR2 LQKENI. The CDR3 sequence is 16 residues long. The CDR3: CASSDQGGSGNQPQHF. The CDR3 region has the DNA TGTGCCAGCTCCGACCAGGGAGGGAGTGGCAATCAGCCCCAGCATTTT.

V and J are TRBV30 and TRBJ2-3; 11 bases agree with TRBD2. This CDR3 contains 15 residues. Germline V lookup: CDR1 GTSNPN, CDR2 SVGIG (reference sequence). J was trimmed by 6 bases and V by 3 bases; bases with no gene match: 8. CDR3: CAWRKVAGGYDTQYF. The CDR3 nucleotides read TGTGCCTGGAGGAAGGTAGCGGGGGGGTATGATACGCAGTATTTT.

The V call is TRBV5-1, the J call TRBJ2-1, with D uncertain. CDR1 and CDR2 from the germline V gene are SGHRS and YFSETQ. The CDR3 extends over 12 amino acids. The V gene lost 4 bases and the J gene lost 9 bases, with 11 bases spanning the gap. The CDR3 DNA sequence: TGCGCCAGCAGCGCTGGCCACAGTGAGCAGTTCTTC. Its translation: CASSAGHSEQFF.

This chain connects TRBV19 to TRBJ1-2; TRBD1 matches 9 bases. This CDR3 spans 18 amino acids. Germline V gene data show CDR1 as LNHDA and CDR2 as SQIVND (reference sequence). The ends lost 8 bases at V and 7 bases at J; junction bases unmatched: 23. CDR3 DNA: TGTGCCAGTTGGAGGACGAATCCGGGACAGGGAGGACTATCTGGCTACACCTTC. As protein: CASWRTNPGQGGLSGYTF.

V is TRBV5-1 and J is TRBJ2-7; perhaps TRBD1 as D (5 bases). Trimming took 4 bases from V and 5 from J, leaving 16 bases between them. This CDR3 is built from 14 residues. Germline assignment: CDR1 SGHRS and CDR2 YFSETQ. CDR3 protein: CASSLPLGAHEQYF. CDR3 sequence (DNA): TGCGCCAGCAGCCTCCCTCTAGGGGCCCACGAGCAGTACTTC.

V gene TRBV28 combines with J gene TRBJ2-3, with 9 bases that match TRBD2. The V and J ends lost 1 base and 3 bases, in that order; junction bases with no gene match: 17. Germline CDR1 and CDR2: MDHEN and SYDVKM. CDR3 length: 20 residues. The CDR3 sequence: CASSLSGPYEAGGRTDTQYF. CDR3 nucleotide sequence: TGTGCCAGCAGTTTATCCGGACCCTACGAAGCGGGAGGTAGAACAGATACGCAGTATTTT.

This rearrangement joins TRBV28 to TRBJ2-7; the match to TRBD2 covers 13 bases. The CDR3 is 14 amino acids. V dropped 8 bases and J dropped 4; count of bases not matched to a gene: 5. CDR1 is MDHEN, CDR2 SYDVKM, per germline. The CDR3 reads CASLGTSGIYEQYF. The CDR3 bases are TGTGCCAGCCTTGGGACTAGCGGGATTTACGAGCAGTACTTC.

V usage is TRBV11-2 and J usage is TRBJ2-2, with 7 bases matching TRBD2. Per the germline V gene, CDR1 is SGHAT and CDR2 is FQNNGV. The V segment lost 2 bases and the J segment 2 bases; nucleotides outside the gene matches: 8. The CDR3 totals 17 residues. Written as DNA, the CDR3 is TGTGCCAGCAGCTTAAAGCGATCGGGAGGAAACACCGGGGAGCTGTTTTTT. It yields the protein CASSLKRSGGNTGELFF.

The chain recombines TRBV6-5 with TRBJ2-1, with D perhaps assigned TRBD1 or TRBD2 (5 bases each). The CDR3 is made up of 15 amino acids. The V end lost 6 bases, the J end lost 3 bases, and 15 bases lay between the germline ends. Germline V CDR1 and CDR2: MNHEY, SVGAGI. The CDR3 DNA reads as TGTGCCAGCAGACAGGACTTGACAAGCTACAATGAGCAGTTCTTC. It specifies CASRQDLTSYNEQFF.

The genes are TRBV28 and TRBJ1-4; possible D gene TRBD1, 6 bases. This CDR3 is 12 amino acids long. V lost 5 bases to trimming and J lost 9 bases, with 10 bases between them. CDR1 MDHEN and CDR2 SYDVKM come from the germline V gene. In DNA form, the CDR3 reads TGTGCCAGCAGTCTACAGGGCCAAAAACTGTTTTTT. It encodes CASSLQGQKLFF.

The CDR3 nucleotides read TGTGCCAGCAGGCCTAAGGGGCTACACTCTGGAAACACCATATATTTT. Protein: CASRPKGLHSGNTIYF. The chain combines TRBV6-2 or TRBV6-3 with TRBJ1-3; D might be TRBD1 (5 bases). The V end was cut by 6 bases, the J end by 0 bases, with 15 bases between. The length of the CDR3 is 16 residues. Germline V lookup: CDR1 MNHEY, CDR2 SVGEGT.

The chain joins TRBV2 to TRBJ1-3; D is uncertain. CDR1 and CDR2 from the germline V gene are SNHLY and FYNNEI. V was cut by 3 bases and J by 3 bases, with 9 bases left in between. The CDR3 spans 14 residues. The chain's CDR3 is CASSEWGGGNTIYF. The CDR3 DNA reads as TGTGCCAGCAGTGAGTGGGGTGGTGGAAACACCATATATTTT. Together with reference TRBV2 and TRBJ1-3, the CDR3 gives the full variable domain: EPEVTQTPSHQVTQMGQEVILRCVPISNHLYFYWYRQILGQKVEFLVSFYNNEISEKSEIFDDQFSVERPDGSNFTLKIRSTKLEDSAMYFCASSEWGGGNTIYFGEGSWLTVV.

This clone was seen only once. This rearrangement joins TRBV25-1 to TRBJ2-7, with TRBD1 matching 10 bases. Germline V gives CDR1 MGHDK, CDR2 SYGVNS. Trimming cost V 6 bases and J 7 bases; bases outside gene matches: 9. The CDR3 spans 14 residues. CDR3: CASSNGLGQGEQYF. The CDR3 DNA follows: TGTGCCAGCAGCAATGGGTTGGGACAGGGGGAGCAGTACTTC.

This chain joins TRBV19 and TRBJ1-4; no firm D call. The germline V gene has CDR1 LNHDA and CDR2 SQIVND (reference sequence). V lost 1 base and J lost 0, with 9 bases in between. This CDR3 has 16 residues. This CDR3 reads CASSIVSGATNEKLFF. The CDR3, as DNA: TGTGCCAGTAGTATAGTATCCGGAGCAACTAATGAAAAACTGTTTTTT. Full variable domain (rest looked up from reference TRBV19 and TRBJ1-4): DGGITQSPKYLFRKEGQNVTLSCEQNLNHDAMYWYRQDPGQGLRLIYYSQIVNDFQKGDIAEGYSVSREKKESFPLTVTSAQKNPTAFYLCASSIVSGATNEKLFFGSGTQLSVL.

CDR3 residues: CASSQEGGARARPSGANVLTF. CDR3 nucleotide sequence: TGTGCCAGCAGCCAAGAGGGGGGGGCAAGGGCGAGACCTTCTGGGGCCAACGTCCTGACTTTC. The rearrangement uses TRBV3-1 (or the pseudogene TRBV3-2) and TRBJ2-6; possibly TRBD2 for D (7 bases). Germline CDR1 LGHDT, CDR2 YNNKEL (reference sequence). Between the trimmed V and J ends, which lost 0 bases and 1 base, there was a span of 22 bases. The CDR3 runs to 21 residues.

The rearrangement joins TRBV9 to TRBJ1-6; TRBD1 aligns across 8 bases. The CDR3 has 15 amino acids. The junction had 7 bases not matched to a gene; V was cut back by 4 bases and J by 7 bases. CDR1 and CDR2 (germline): SGDLS, YYNGEE. The CDR3 DNA sequence: TGTGCCAGCAGCCCGGAGGACAGGGCAAATTCACCCCTCCACTTT. Its translation is CASSPEDRANSPLHF.

V and J are TRBV19 and TRBJ1-2; 8 bases map to TRBD1. The CDR3 has 15 amino acids. Germline loops: CDR1 LNHDA, CDR2 SQIVND (reference sequence). V dropped 7 bases and J dropped 7; count of bases not matched to a gene: 14. The CDR3 sequence: CASKPSGQGIIGYTF. For the CDR3, the DNA is TGTGCCAGTAAGCCTTCCGGACAGGGAATCATTGGCTACACCTTC.

This clone was detected once. CDR3: CASRGQGSSPLHF. For the CDR3, the DNA is TGTGCCAGCAGGGGACAGGGGTCTTCACCCCTCCACTTT. The chain has TRBV6-5 and TRBJ1-6; TRBD1 matches at 10 bases. The V gene's germline CDR1 is MNHEY and CDR2 SVGAGI. V was pared by 6 bases and J by 9 bases, with 2 bases of the junction left unmatched. CDR3 length: 13 amino acids.

The J gene is TRBJ1-5, the V gene TRBV28; 8 bases are a match to TRBD1. CDR1 is MDHEN and CDR2 is SYDVKM in the germline V gene. Trimming removed 5 bases from V and 2 bases from J; junction bases left unmatched: 14. CDR3 length equals 18 residues. The CDR3 region has the DNA TGTGCCAGCAGTATTACCCAACAGGGGGTTTTTGGCAATCAGCCCCAGCATTTT. It encodes CASSITQQGVFGNQPQHF.

CDR3 sequence: CASSLDVRNTEAFF. CDR3 coding DNA: TGTGCCAGCAGCTTAGATGTCAGGAACACTGAAGCTTTCTTT. The genes are TRBV7-9 and TRBJ1-1; no clear D gene. The CDR3 is 14 amino acids. CDR1 is SEHNR and CDR2 is FQNEAQ in the germline V gene (reference sequence). The ends were cut back, 1 base at V and 1 base at J, with 7 bases in the middle.

The V gene is TRBV2, the J gene TRBJ2-3, with TRBD2 matching 12 bases. The CDR3 totals 15 residues. Germline V gene sequence: CDR1 SNHLY, CDR2 FYNNEI. V was clipped by 7 bases and J by 4 bases; unmatched bases: 6. The DNA for the CDR3 is TGTGCCAGCACGGGACTAGCGGGCGCCTCAGATACGCAGTATTTT. It is translated as CASTGLAGASDTQYF.

The DNA of the CDR3 is TGTGCCAGCTCATCGGGACAGGAATACAATGAGCAGTTCTTC. It specifies CASSSGQEYNEQFF. V gene TRBV7-9 combines with J gene TRBJ2-1; TRBD1 aligns across 8 bases. Losses at the gene ends were 8 bases for V and 4 bases for J; bases not matched to a gene: 7. The CDR3 runs to 14 residues. Germline CDR1 is SEHNR and CDR2 is FQNEAQ (reference sequence).

V is TRBV6-5 and J is TRBJ2-6, with TRBD1 matching over 9 bases. V shed 5 bases and J 5 bases; nucleotides not matched to a gene: 4. This CDR3 contains 15 residues. CDR1 is MNHEY and CDR2 is SVGAGI in the germline V gene. The CDR3 region has the DNA TGTGCCAGCAGTACGGACAGGGGACGGGCCAACGTCCTGACTTTC. Translated, it gives CASSTDRGRANVLTF.